The 9 T cell receptor beta chains below come from one sample, sequenced in a study of T cells after yellow fever vaccination (dated by TCRdb to between 2018 and 2021). Libraries came from 5' RACE. Sequencing used an Illumina HiSeq 2500. Using fastp at Q25 and MiXCR, TCRdb reprocessed the public reads and kept productive beta chains. When rows share a CDR3 protein, they turn into one entry using the most common DNA and genes. A total of under 600,000 distinct CDR3 sequences appear in this sample, roughly 14% of them only once. The top ten hold over 13% of the sample. Sample treatment or condition, as interpreted from the label and publication: live attenuated yellow fever vaccine strain. Sequenced here: PBMCs, sampled on the day of the yellow fever booster vaccination. Source of these receptors: a man aged 30 to 39 who received the YFV17D yellow fever vaccine.

The genes are TRBV29-1 and TRBJ2-3; 9 bases map to TRBD2. V was clipped by 7 bases and J by 0 bases; unmatched bases: 5. This CDR3 has 14 amino acids. The germline V gene has CDR1 SQVTM and CDR2 ANQGSEA. In nucleotides, the CDR3 is TGCAGCGCAACTAGCGGGTATAGCACAGATACGCAGTATTTT. Encoded protein: CSATSGYSTDTQYF.

This clonotype was picked up a small number of times. The gene calls are TRBV7-8 and TRBJ1-5; D unresolved. From germline, CDR1 is SGHVS and CDR2 FQNEAQ. There are 16 residues in the CDR3. Trimming took off 5 bases at V and 0 bases at J, with 14 bases between the two ends. CDR3 coding DNA: TGTGCCAGCAGCCTTGAAAGGTTTTATAGCAATCAGCCCCAGCATTTT. It specifies CASSLERFYSNQPQHF.

The rearrangement uses TRBV28 and TRBJ2-7; 7 nucleotides agree with TRBD1. The CDR3 is 13 residues long. The ends lost 5 bases at V and 3 bases at J; junction bases unmatched: 4. CDR1 is MDHEN and CDR2 is SYDVKM in the germline V gene. CDR3 protein: CASSQRGLYEQYF. The CDR3 DNA reads TGTGCCAGCAGTCAGAGGGGGCTCTACGAGCAGTACTTC.

The chain uses TRBV12-3 or TRBV12-4 and TRBJ2-1; D is possibly TRBD1 or TRBD2 (5 bases each). Trimming shortened V by 5 bases and J by 2 bases, and 16 bases separated the two germline ends. The CDR3 runs to 16 residues. The CDR3 here is CASSAAGTLAYNEQFF. The CDR3 nucleotides are TGTGCCAGCAGTGCTGCCGGGACCCTGGCCTACAATGAGCAGTTCTTC.

The CDR3 loop reads CASSLWDRPNTEAFF. The DNA of the CDR3 is TGTGCCAGCAGTTTGTGGGACAGGCCGAACACTGAAGCTTTCTTT. This chain connects TRBV6-2 or TRBV6-3 to TRBJ1-1; 8 bases align to TRBD1. In germline, CDR1 is MNHEY, CDR2 SVGEGT. The CDR3 is made up of 15 amino acids. Germline trimming cut 4 bases from V and 1 base from J; bases unmatched to any gene: 5.

This clonotype was detected only once. V and J are TRBV5-1 and TRBJ2-7; tentative D call: TRBD2 (6 bases). Germline values: CDR1 SGHRS, CDR2 YFSETQ. V was trimmed by 0 bases and J by 1 base, leaving 11 bases between them. CDR3 size: 15 residues. For the CDR3, the DNA is TGCGCCAGCAGCTTGGTAGCGGAAGGGTCCTACGAGCAGTACTTC. It is translated as CASSLVAEGSYEQYF.

V gene TRBV29-1 combines with J gene TRBJ2-7; TRBD1 might be the D (6 bases). V lost 7 bases to trimming and J lost 4 bases, with 14 bases between them. CDR3 length: 12 residues. CDR1 is SQVTM, CDR2 ANQGSEA, per germline. The CDR3 sequence: CSAGTRSYEQYF. The DNA of the CDR3 is TGCAGCGCCGGGACACGTTCGTACGAGCAGTACTTC.

This clonotype turned up a few times. The chain joins TRBV10-3 to TRBJ1-1; no reliable D call. Trimming stripped 9 bases from V and 1 base from J, with 12 bases between. The germline V gene has CDR1 ENHRY and CDR2 SYGVKD. This CDR3 has 13 residues. This chain's CDR3 is CAISDVGNTEAFF. The CDR3 DNA is TGTGCCATATCGGACGTCGGGAACACTGAAGCTTTCTTT.

The chain uses TRBV19 and TRBJ1-5; possible D gene TRBD1, 5 bases. Germline CDR1 and CDR2: LNHDA and SQIVND (reference sequence). V was pared by 0 bases and J by 5 bases, with 11 bases between. This CDR3 is 15 amino acids long. CDR3 sequence (DNA): TGTGCCAGTAGTATAGATTTGGGGGGGTATCAGCCCCAGCATTTT. Translation gives CASSIDLGGYQPQHF. Supplemented by reference TRBV19 and TRBJ1-5, the full variable domain reads DGGITQSPKYLFRKEGQNVTLSCEQNLNHDAMYWYRQDPGQGLRLIYYSQIVNDFQKGDIAEGYSVSREKKESFPLTVTSAQKNPTAFYLCASSIDLGGYQPQHFGDGTRLSIL.